The sequence of this T cell receptor beta chain was determined in a study of T-cell reconstitution after alpha-beta-depleted transplantation in children. This clonotype has only a few counts. The CDR3 runs to 16 residues. The germline V and J ends were trimmed by 3 bases and 6 bases, with 21 bases remaining between them. The authors prepared the TCRbeta library with unique molecular identifiers. TCRdb reprocessed the PCR reads with MiXCR, giving one entry per CDR3 protein. Of about 610,000 distinct CDR3 sequences in the sample, about 10% were seen once. This material consisted of PBMCs from the stem cell graft donor, taken from the stem cell graft. The sequence was collected from a human donor who donated a stem cell graft to a child with acute myeloid leukemia. The gene calls are TRBV12-3 or TRBV12-4 and TRBJ2-7; D perhaps matches TRBD2 (5 bases). The CDR3 DNA follows: TGTGCCAGCAGTTTGTCCCAGGCCCACTTCCTAGCCGAGCAGTACTTC. Its protein is CASSLSQAHFLAEQYF.